The 17 T cell receptor beta chains reported below all come from one sample, sequenced in a study of shared clonotypes between healthy human individuals. This table comes from immunoSEQ multiplex PCR, and its TCRdb copy is limited to in-frame clones, with some not included. The table records approximately 2.5 million clones, more than 90% of them present only once. Sequences were obtained from naive CD4+ T cells sorted from blood. Noted subset: CD45RA+ positively selected. The receptors stem from a man younger than 35 in good health.

V is TRBV19 and J is TRBJ1-1; D perhaps matches TRBD1 (5 bases). The CDR3 covers 15 residues. Germline V gene lookup returns CDR1 LNHDA and CDR2 SQIVND (reference sequence). Trimming stripped 3 bases from V and 3 bases from J, with 14 bases between. CDR3 DNA: TGTGCCAGTAGTATTCGGGGGGTCGTCTACACTGAAGCTTTCTTT. As protein: CASSIRGVVYTEAFF.

The chain links TRBV6-5 to TRBJ2-5; no definite D call. The germline CDR1 and CDR2 sequences are MNHEY and SVGAGI. The CDR3 consists of 15 residues. The V gene lost 5 bases and the J gene lost 5 bases, with 18 bases spanning the gap. The CDR3 nucleotides read TGTGCCAGCAGTACCACGGACCTATCGGAGGAGACCCAGTACTTC. It encodes CASSTTDLSEETQYF.

This sequence joins TRBV30 and TRBJ1-3, with D perhaps TRBD1 (5 bases). Germline CDR1 GTSNPN, CDR2 SVGIG (reference sequence). Trimming stripped 2 bases from V and 3 bases from J, with 11 bases between. The length of the CDR3 is 14 residues. The CDR3: CAWSNGAGGNTIYF. CDR3 sequence (DNA): TGTGCCTGGAGTAATGGGGCAGGTGGAAACACCATATATTTT.

The V and J genes are TRBV6-5 and TRBJ1-1; D may be TRBD1 (6 bases). Germline V lookup: CDR1 MNHEY, CDR2 SVGAGI. The CDR3 runs 14 residues. V was cut by 4 bases and J by 0 bases, with 9 bases left in between. CDR3 region: CASSSDRMNTEAFF. DNA of the CDR3: TGTGCCAGCAGTTCAGACAGGATGAACACTGAAGCTTTCTTT.

The rearrangement joins TRBV2 to TRBJ2-1; D is undetermined. This CDR3 is built from 15 residues. Germline-derived CDR1 and CDR2 are SNHLY and FYNNEI. V lost 4 bases to trimming and J lost 9 bases, with 19 bases between them. CDR3 loop: CASSVGKGWISEQFF. CDR3 DNA: TGTGCCAGCAGTGTTGGGAAAGGATGGATAAGTGAGCAGTTCTTC.

The rearrangement uses TRBV19 and TRBJ2-1, with 8 nucleotides matching TRBD1. The trim removed 4 bases at V and 2 bases at J, leaving 7 bases unmatched. Germline CDR1 reads LNHDA; CDR2 reads SQIVND (reference sequence). The CDR3 has 16 amino acids. The CDR3 coding sequence is TGTGCCAGTAGTACGAACAGGGGGAAAACCTACAATGAGCAGTTCTTC. Its translation is CASSTNRGKTYNEQFF.

The V and J genes are TRBV30 and TRBJ2-3; D is perhaps TRBD1 (6 bases). Germline lookup yields CDR1 GTSNPN and CDR2 SVGIG (reference sequence). This CDR3 has 15 residues. V was trimmed by 2 bases and J by 2 bases, leaving 14 bases between them. CDR3 sequence reads: CAWSKGQIDTDTQYF. The CDR3 nucleotides are TGTGCCTGGAGTAAAGGACAGATCGACACAGATACGCAGTATTTT.

Comment on this clone: Other DNA sequences of this sample code for an identical CDR3. V and J are TRBV11-2 and TRBJ2-5; no clear D. The V gene's germline CDR1 is SGHAT and CDR2 FQNNGV. V lost 3 bases and J 1 base, leaving 3 bases between the germline ends. The CDR3 spans 12 residues. The chain's CDR3 is CASSLGQETQYF. CDR3 sequence (DNA): TGTGCCAGCAGCTTGGGCCAAGAGACCCAGTACTTC.

The chain carries TRBV7-3 and TRBJ1-6; D is unclear. Germline-derived CDR1 and CDR2 are SGHTA and FQGTGA. With 6 bases removed from V and 6 bases from J, the gap between germline ends came to 24 bases. This CDR3 contains 18 residues. In nucleotides, the CDR3 is TGTGCCAGCAGGCCAACCAAATCGGGAACAGCGTCTAATTCACCCCTCCACTTT. This sequence encodes CASRPTKSGTASNSPLHF.

This clone was recorded only once. The chain recombines TRBV10-1 with TRBJ2-3; D gene uncertain. The CDR3 loop spans 10 amino acids. V was shortened by 8 bases and J by 3 bases, with 3 bases between the two germline ends. Germline loops: CDR1 WNHNN, CDR2 SYGVQD (reference sequence). The CDR3 loop reads CASPTDTQYF. The CDR3 nucleotides are TGCGCCAGCCCAACAGATACGCAGTATTTT.

The genes are TRBV6-5 and TRBJ2-7; D not certain. Germline CDR1 and CDR2: MNHEY and SVGAGI. The CDR3 sequence is 13 residues long. The V gene lost 6 bases and the J gene lost 7 bases, with 16 bases spanning the gap. CDR3 DNA sequence: TGTGCCAGCAGAAAACTTGTCCCCGGGGAGCAGTACTTC. Translated, it gives CASRKLVPGEQYF.

The rearrangement uses TRBV5-1 and TRBJ1-2; the D gene is possibly TRBD1 (5 bases). The CDR3 is 14 amino acids. Germline CDR1 reads SGHRS; CDR2 reads YFSETQ. The germline V and J ends were trimmed by 1 base and 8 bases, with 15 bases remaining between them. The CDR3 here is CASSLTQGKGGYTF. As DNA, the CDR3 is TGCGCCAGCAGCTTGACCCAGGGAAAAGGGGGCTACACCTTC.

This clone occurred once. In DNA, the CDR3 is TGTGCCAGCAACTTACAGGGGACAAGCTCCTACGAGCAGTACTTC. It yields the protein CASNLQGTSSYEQYF. The chain employs TRBV2 and TRBJ2-7; TRBD1 matches at 7 bases. The CDR3 length is 15 residues. Germline lookup yields CDR1 SNHLY and CDR2 FYNNEI. The trim removed 7 bases at V and 0 bases at J, leaving 9 bases unmatched.

To note about this clone: Other DNA sequences in the same sample also yield this CDR3. This sequence joins TRBV4-3 and TRBJ1-1; TRBD1 is a possible D gene (5 bases). V lost 2 bases, J lost 4 bases, and 14 bases lay in between. The CDR3 is 15 residues long. The germline V gene has CDR1 LGHNA and CDR2 YSLEER. CDR3 in amino acids: CASSQMTGGITEAFF. DNA of the CDR3: TGCGCCAGCAGCCAAATGACTGGGGGTATCACTGAAGCTTTCTTT.

The V and J genes are TRBV5-5 and TRBJ2-2; TRBD1 matches 7 bases. The CDR3 spans 15 residues. Germline V lookup: CDR1 SGHKS, CDR2 YYEKEE (reference sequence). V was pared by 7 bases and J by 2 bases, with 8 bases of the junction left unmatched. CDR3 protein: CASAFWDSNTGELFF. The CDR3, as DNA: TGTGCCAGCGCATTTTGGGACAGCAACACCGGGGAGCTGTTTTTT.

This clone was found once. The chain recombines TRBV7-9 with TRBJ2-3, with D possibly being TRBD2 (6 bases). This CDR3 region has 19 residues. Germline-derived CDR1 and CDR2 are SEHNR and FQNEAQ (reference sequence). V dropped 4 bases and J dropped 0 bases, with 23 bases sitting between them. The CDR3 region is CASSYERPKTSESTDTQYF. In nucleotides, the CDR3 is TGTGCCAGCAGCTATGAGAGACCAAAGACTAGTGAGAGCACAGATACGCAGTATTTT.

The chain uses TRBV29-1 and TRBJ2-3; D remains unclear. V was clipped by 4 bases and J by 6 bases, with 14 bases between them. This CDR3 is built from 13 residues. Germline-derived CDR1 and CDR2 are SQVTM and ANQGSEA. CDR3 sequence reads: CSVGSAVRDTQYF. The CDR3 nucleotides are TGCAGCGTTGGATCCGCGGTCCGTGATACGCAGTATTTT.